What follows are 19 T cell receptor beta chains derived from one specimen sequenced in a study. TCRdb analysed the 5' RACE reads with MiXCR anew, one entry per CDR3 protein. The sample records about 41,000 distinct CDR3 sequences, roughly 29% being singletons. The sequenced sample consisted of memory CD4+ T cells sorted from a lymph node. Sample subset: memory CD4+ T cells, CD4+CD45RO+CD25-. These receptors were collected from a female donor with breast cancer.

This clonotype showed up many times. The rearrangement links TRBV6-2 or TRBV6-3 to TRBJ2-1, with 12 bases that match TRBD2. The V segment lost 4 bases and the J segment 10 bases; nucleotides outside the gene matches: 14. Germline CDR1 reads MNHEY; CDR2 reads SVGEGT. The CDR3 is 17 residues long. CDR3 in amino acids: CASSSIDLAGGGVEQFF. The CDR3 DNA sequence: TGTGCCAGCAGTTCCATCGACCTAGCGGGAGGGGGAGTAGAGCAGTTCTTC.

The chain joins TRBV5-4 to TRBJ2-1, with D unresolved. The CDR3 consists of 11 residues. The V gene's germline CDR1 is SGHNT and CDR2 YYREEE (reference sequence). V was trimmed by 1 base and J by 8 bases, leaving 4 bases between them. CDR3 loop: CASSLLYEQFF. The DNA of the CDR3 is TGTGCCAGCAGCTTGTTATATGAGCAGTTCTTC.

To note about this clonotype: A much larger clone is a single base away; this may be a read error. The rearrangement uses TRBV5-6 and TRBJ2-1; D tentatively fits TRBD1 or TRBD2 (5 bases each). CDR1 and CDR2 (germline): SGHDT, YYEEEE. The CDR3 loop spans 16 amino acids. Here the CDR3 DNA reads TGTGCCAGCAGCCCATTGCTCGGGACGGACAACAATGAGCAGCTCTTC. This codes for CASSPLLGTDNNEQLF.

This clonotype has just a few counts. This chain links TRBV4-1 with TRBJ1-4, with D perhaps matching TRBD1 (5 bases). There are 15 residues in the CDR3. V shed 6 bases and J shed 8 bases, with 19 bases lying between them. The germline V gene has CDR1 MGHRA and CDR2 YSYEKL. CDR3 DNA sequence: TGCGCCAGCAGAACCCTACCAGGGCGAGGGGAAAAACTGTTTTTT. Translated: CASRTLPGRGEKLFF.

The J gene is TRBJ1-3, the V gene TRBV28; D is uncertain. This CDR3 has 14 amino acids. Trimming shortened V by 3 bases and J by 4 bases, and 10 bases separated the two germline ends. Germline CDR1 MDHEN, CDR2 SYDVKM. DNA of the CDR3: TGTGCCAGCAGTTTGGGAGGGCCCGGAAACACCATATATTTT. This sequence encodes CASSLGGPGNTIYF.

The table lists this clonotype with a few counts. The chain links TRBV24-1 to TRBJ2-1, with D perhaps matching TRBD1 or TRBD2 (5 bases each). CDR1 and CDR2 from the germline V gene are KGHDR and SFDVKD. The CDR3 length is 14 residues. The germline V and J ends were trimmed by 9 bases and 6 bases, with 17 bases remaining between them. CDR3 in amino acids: CATEGRAGSNEQFF. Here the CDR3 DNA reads TGTGCCACCGAGGGCAGGGCTGGTTCCAATGAGCAGTTCTTC.

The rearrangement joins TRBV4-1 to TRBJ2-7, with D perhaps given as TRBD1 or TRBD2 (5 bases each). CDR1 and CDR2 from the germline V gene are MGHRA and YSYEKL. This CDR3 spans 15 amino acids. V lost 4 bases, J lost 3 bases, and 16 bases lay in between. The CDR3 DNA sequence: TGCGCCAGCAGCCGCCTGCAGAGGGGCGACTACGAGCAGTACTTC. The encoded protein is CASSRLQRGDYEQYF.

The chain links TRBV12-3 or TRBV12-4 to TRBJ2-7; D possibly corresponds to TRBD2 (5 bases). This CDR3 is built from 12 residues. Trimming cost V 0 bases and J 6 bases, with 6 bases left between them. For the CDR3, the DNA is TGTGCCAGCAGTTTAGCGGGGAGCGAGCAGTACTTC. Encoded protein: CASSLAGSEQYF.

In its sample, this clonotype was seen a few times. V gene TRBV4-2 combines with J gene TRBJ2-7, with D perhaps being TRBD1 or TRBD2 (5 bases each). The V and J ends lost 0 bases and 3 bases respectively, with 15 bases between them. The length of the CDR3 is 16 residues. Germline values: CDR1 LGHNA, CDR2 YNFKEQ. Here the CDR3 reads CASSQDPRGVFYEQYF. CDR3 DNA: TGTGCCAGCAGCCAAGACCCTCGAGGGGTTTTCTACGAGCAGTACTTC.

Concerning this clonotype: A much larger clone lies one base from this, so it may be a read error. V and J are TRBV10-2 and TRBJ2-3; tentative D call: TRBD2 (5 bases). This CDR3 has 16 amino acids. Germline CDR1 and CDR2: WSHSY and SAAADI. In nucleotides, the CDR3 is TGCGGCAGCAGTGAGCCGGATTACGGGGACACAGATACGCAGTATTTT. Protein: CGSSEPDYGDTDTQYF.

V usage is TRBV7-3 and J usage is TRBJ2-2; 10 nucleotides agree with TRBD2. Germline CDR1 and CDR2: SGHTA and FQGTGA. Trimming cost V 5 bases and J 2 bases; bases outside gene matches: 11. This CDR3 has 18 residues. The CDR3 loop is CASSPQAGGGTNTGELFF. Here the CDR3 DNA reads TGTGCCAGCAGCCCCCAAGCGGGGGGGGGGACAAACACCGGGGAGCTGTTTTTT.

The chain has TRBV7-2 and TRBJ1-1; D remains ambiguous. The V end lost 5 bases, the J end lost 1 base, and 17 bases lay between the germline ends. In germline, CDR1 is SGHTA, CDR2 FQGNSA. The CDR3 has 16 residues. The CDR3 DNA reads TGTGCCAGCAGCGTAGTCCTCGCGCGGGGGAACACTGAAGCTTTCTTT. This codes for CASSVVLARGNTEAFF. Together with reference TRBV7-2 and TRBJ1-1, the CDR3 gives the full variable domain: GAGVSQSPSNKVTEKGKDVELRCDPISGHTALYWYRQSLGQGLEFLIYFQGNSAPDKSGLPSDRFSAERTGGSVSTLTIQRTQQEDSAVYLCASSVVLARGNTEAFFGQGTRLTVV.

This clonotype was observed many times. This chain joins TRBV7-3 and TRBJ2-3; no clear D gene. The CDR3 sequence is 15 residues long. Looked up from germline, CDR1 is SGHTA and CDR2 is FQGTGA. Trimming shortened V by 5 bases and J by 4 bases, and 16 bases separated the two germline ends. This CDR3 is CASSKGLSSADTQYF. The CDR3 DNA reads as TGTGCCAGCAGCAAGGGCTTAAGTTCCGCAGATACGCAGTATTTT.

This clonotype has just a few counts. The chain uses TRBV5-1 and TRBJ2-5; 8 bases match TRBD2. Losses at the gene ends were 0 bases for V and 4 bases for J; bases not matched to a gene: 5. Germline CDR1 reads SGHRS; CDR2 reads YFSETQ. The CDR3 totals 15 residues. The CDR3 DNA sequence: TGCGCCAGCAGCTTGGCCGGCCTAGCGGGAGAGACCCAGTACTTC. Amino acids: CASSLAGLAGETQYF. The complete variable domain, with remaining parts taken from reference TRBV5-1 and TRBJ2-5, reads KAGVTQTPRYLIKTRGQQVTLSCSPISGHRSVSWYQQTPGQGLQFLFEYFSETQRNKGNFPGRFSGRQFSNSRSEMNVSTLELGDSALYLCASSLAGLAGETQYFGPGTRLLVL.

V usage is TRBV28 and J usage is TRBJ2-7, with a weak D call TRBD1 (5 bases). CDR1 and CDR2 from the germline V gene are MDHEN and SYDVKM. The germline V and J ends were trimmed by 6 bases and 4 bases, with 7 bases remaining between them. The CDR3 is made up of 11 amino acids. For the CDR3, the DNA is TGTGCCAGCAGGGACAATTACGAGCAGTACTTC. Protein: CASRDNYEQYF.

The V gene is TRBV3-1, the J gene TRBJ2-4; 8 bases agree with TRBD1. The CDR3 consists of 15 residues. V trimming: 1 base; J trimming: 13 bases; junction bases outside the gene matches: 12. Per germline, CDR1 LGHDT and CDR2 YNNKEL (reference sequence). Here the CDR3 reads CASSQGSGQGLIQYF. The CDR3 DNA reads TGTGCCAGCAGCCAAGGTTCCGGACAGGGATTAATCCAGTACTTC.

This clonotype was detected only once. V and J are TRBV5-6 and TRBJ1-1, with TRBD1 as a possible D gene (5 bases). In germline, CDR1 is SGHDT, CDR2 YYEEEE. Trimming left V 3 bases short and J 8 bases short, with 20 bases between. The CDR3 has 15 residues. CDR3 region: CASSSTGAWRWEAFF. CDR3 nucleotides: TGTGCCAGCAGCTCCACCGGGGCCTGGAGGTGGGAAGCTTTCTTT.

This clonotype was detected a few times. CDR3 nucleotide sequence: TGTGCCAGCAGCCTTACTTCTAGAATGCAGCAGTTCTTC. This codes for CASSLTSRMQQFF. The V and J genes are TRBV7-2 and TRBJ2-1; unclear D gene. V lost 5 bases to trimming and J lost 11 bases, with 16 bases between them. This CDR3 comprises 13 residues. The germline V gene has CDR1 SGHTA and CDR2 FQGNSA.

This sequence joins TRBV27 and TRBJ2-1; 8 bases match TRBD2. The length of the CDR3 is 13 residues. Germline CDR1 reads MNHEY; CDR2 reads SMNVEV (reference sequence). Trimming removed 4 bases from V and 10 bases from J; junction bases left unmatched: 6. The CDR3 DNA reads TGTGCCAGCAGTTCCCGGGGGGGGCACGAGCAGTTCTTC. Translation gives CASSSRGGHEQFF.